The sequence of this T cell receptor (beta chain) was determined in a study of blood T cell repertoires in COVID-19. In the study overall: Sources were T cells, B-cell-depleted T cells, or PBMCs; the material itself was cDNA or gDNA.

Trimming at V came to 5 bases and at J to 0 bases, leaving 14 bases not matched to a gene. The CDR3 spans 18 residues. Germline loops: CDR1 MDHEN, CDR2 SYDVKM. Assay: immunoSEQ multiplex PCR; the TCRdb copy retains only in-frame clones and omits some. The sample carries 27,000 or so clones, around 82% recorded once. This clonotype originated in a man older than 75 with active or convalescent COVID-19. This chain links TRBV28 with TRBJ2-7; the match to TRBD1 covers 9 bases. The sample comprised peripheral blood. The CDR3 here is CASSPQGAIGIFSYEQYF. Here the CDR3 DNA reads TGTGCCAGCAGTCCACAGGGGGCGATTGGAATATTCTCCTACGAGCAGTACTTC.